These 12 T cell receptor beta chains were sequenced from one sample in a study of blood T cell repertoires in COVID-19. Profiling relied on immunoSEQ multiplex PCR, and the TCRdb table lists in-frame clones only, not all of them. The sample comprises about 160,000 clones, 82% of which are singletons, and approximately 14% rests with the top ten. Sequencing was done on a sample of peripheral blood. The receptors come from a human donor with acute or convalescent COVID-19. The donor label of this sample is uncertain.

The V gene is TRBV19, the J gene TRBJ1-2; a possible D gene is TRBD1 (6 bases). The V gene's germline CDR1 is LNHDA and CDR2 SQIVND (reference sequence). V lost 9 bases and J lost 0, with 20 bases in between. The length of the CDR3 is 16 residues. The chain's CDR3 is CASGVGGTQANYGYTF. DNA for the CDR3: TGTGCCAGCGGGGTAGGGGGAACGCAAGCTAACTATGGCTACACCTTC.

The chain combines TRBV7-9 with TRBJ1-1; a weak D match, TRBD1 (6 bases). The CDR3 length is 14 residues. The ends were cut back, 5 bases at V and 5 bases at J, with 15 bases in the middle. Per germline, CDR1 SEHNR and CDR2 FQNEAQ (reference sequence). The CDR3 region is CASSQAVTGTEAFF. CDR3 nucleotides: TGTGCCAGCAGCCAGGCCGTCACAGGGACTGAAGCTTTCTTT.

Only one count was recorded for this clone. V usage is TRBV6-2 or TRBV6-3 and J usage is TRBJ1-5; 8 bases align to TRBD1. The V and J ends lost 4 bases and 4 bases, in that order; junction bases with no gene match: 6. This CDR3 has 15 residues. The germline gives CDR1 MNHEY, CDR2 SVGEGT. The CDR3 coding sequence is TGTGCCAGCAGTTTCCTACAGGGGGGAAATCAGCCCCAGCATTTT. This encodes CASSFLQGGNQPQHF.

This clone appeared once. J is TRBJ2-7 and V is TRBV29-1, with a possible D match to TRBD2 (6 bases). With 5 bases removed from V and 3 bases from J, the gap between germline ends came to 14 bases. The CDR3 runs to 13 residues. The germline CDR1 and CDR2 sequences are SQVTM and ANQGSEA. DNA for the CDR3: TGCAGCGTTCGCCGTCAGGGAGGCTACGAGCAGTACTTC. Its protein product is CSVRRQGGYEQYF.

The chain joins TRBV27 to TRBJ1-1; the match to TRBD1 covers 11 bases. V gave up 0 bases and J gave up 3 bases; unmatched junction bases: 6. CDR3 length: 17 residues. CDR1 is MNHEY and CDR2 is SMNVEV in the germline V gene (reference sequence). The CDR3 spells CASSLSGQGVSHTEAFF. The DNA of the CDR3 is TGTGCCAGCAGTTTATCGGGACAGGGGGTCTCGCACACTGAAGCTTTCTTT.

The CDR3: CASSSLGGALATGELFF. CDR3 bases: TGTGCCAGCAGCTCCCTAGGGGGGGCATTGGCCACCGGGGAGCTGTTTTTT. The V gene is TRBV7-3, the J gene TRBJ2-2; D perhaps matches TRBD2 (7 bases). With 4 bases removed from V and 4 bases from J, the gap between germline ends came to 19 bases. Germline CDR1 and CDR2: SGHTA and FQGTGA. This CDR3 region has 17 residues.

The V call is TRBV30, the J call TRBJ1-1; TRBD1 is a possible D gene (5 bases). The CDR3 has 14 residues. The V end was cut by 0 bases, the J end by 3 bases, with 11 bases between. The germline V gene encodes CDR1 GTSNPN and CDR2 SVGIG (reference sequence). The CDR3 bases are TGTGCCTGGAGTGTATCGGGCAGGGACACTGAAGCTTTCTTT. Residues: CAWSVSGRDTEAFF.

For the CDR3, the DNA is TGTGCCAGCAGCAAAAGGGAGGGGCATAGCAATCAGCCCCAGCATTTT. It specifies CASSKREGHSNQPQHF. This chain links TRBV21-1 with TRBJ1-5. TRBV21-1 is a known pseudogene. The CDR3 is 16 amino acids.

This rearrangement joins TRBV3-1 (or the pseudogene TRBV3-2) to TRBJ1-6, with D possibly being TRBD1 (5 bases). Germline V gene data show CDR1 as LGHDT and CDR2 as YNNKEL (reference sequence). V was clipped by 9 bases and J by 6 bases, with 12 bases between them. CDR3 size: 13 residues. The CDR3 here is CASTTGFNSPLHF. In nucleotides, the CDR3 is TGTGCCAGTACTACAGGTTTTAATTCACCCCTCCACTTT.

The genes are TRBV30 and TRBJ2-5, with 9 bases fitting TRBD2. The CDR3 extends over 15 amino acids. V was clipped by 2 bases and J by 7 bases; unmatched bases: 11. The germline gives CDR1 GTSNPN, CDR2 SVGIG (reference sequence). The CDR3 DNA sequence: TGTGCCTGGAGTCTGGGAGCGGGGGGTGAATGGACCCAGTACTTC. Its protein is CAWSLGAGGEWTQYF.

The chain links TRBV19 to TRBJ2-5, with TRBD2 matching 10 bases. This CDR3 is built from 16 residues. V lost 1 base to trimming and J lost 2 bases; unmatched junction nucleotides: 4. The V gene's germline CDR1 is LNHDA and CDR2 SQIVND (reference sequence). Here the CDR3 DNA reads TGTGCCAGTAGTATAGGGCTAGCGGGAGTGCAAGAGACCCAGTACTTC. Translation gives CASSIGLAGVQETQYF.

V usage is TRBV4-2 and J usage is TRBJ2-5; D is uncertain. The V end lost 1 base, the J end lost 4 bases, and 10 bases lay between the germline ends. There are 14 residues in the CDR3. Germline CDR1 is LGHNA and CDR2 is YNFKEQ. The CDR3 DNA reads as TGTGCCAGCAGCCAAGTGGAGACTCCAGAGACCCAGTACTTC. It yields the protein CASSQVETPETQYF.